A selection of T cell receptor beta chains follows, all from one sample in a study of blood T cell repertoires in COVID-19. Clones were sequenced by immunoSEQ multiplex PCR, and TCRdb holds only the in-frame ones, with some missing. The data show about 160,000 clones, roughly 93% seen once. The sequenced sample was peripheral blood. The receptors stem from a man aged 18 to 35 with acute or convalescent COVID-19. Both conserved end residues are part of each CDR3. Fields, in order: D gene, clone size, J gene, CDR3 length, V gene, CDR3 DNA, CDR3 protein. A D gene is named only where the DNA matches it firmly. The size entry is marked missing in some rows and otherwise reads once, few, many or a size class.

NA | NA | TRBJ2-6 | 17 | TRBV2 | TGTGCCAGCAGTCCCGGGACACCGATCTCTGGGGCCAACGTCCTGACTTTC | CASSPGTPISGANVLTF
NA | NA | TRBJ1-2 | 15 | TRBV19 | TGTGCCAGTAGTCGGGGGGACCCCCTGGCCTATGGCTACACCTTC | CASSRGDPLAYGYTF
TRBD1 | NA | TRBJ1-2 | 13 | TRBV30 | TGTGCCTGGAGACAGGGGGCATTTTATGGCTACACCTTC | CAWRQGAFYGYTF
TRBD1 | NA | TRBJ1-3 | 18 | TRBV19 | TGTGCCAGTAGTATAGCCACGCGGACAGGGACTAGCGGAAACACCATATATTTT | CASSIATRTGTSGNTIYF
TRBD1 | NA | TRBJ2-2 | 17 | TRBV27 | TGTGCCAGCAGTCCCGGACCGGGACAGAAGGACACCGGGGAGCTGTTTTTT | CASSPGPGQKDTGELFF
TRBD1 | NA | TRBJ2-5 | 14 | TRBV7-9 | TGTGCCAGCAGCCCACGACAGGGGGGAGAGACCCAGTACTTC | CASSPRQGGETQYF
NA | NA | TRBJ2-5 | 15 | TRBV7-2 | TGTGCCAGCAGCTTATGGTTAGATTCGCAAGAGACCCAGTACTTC | CASSLWLDSQETQYF
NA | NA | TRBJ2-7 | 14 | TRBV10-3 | TGTGCCATCAGTGCGACAGGCCCCAGTGGCGAGCAGTACTTC | CAISATGPSGEQYF
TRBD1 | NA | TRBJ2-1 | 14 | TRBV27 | TGTGCCAGCAGTTCGACAGGGTTGGTAGATGAGCAGTTCTTC | CASSSTGLVDEQFF
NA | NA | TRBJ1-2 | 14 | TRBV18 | TGTGCCAGCTCACGACAGCGTTCTAACTATGGCTACACCTTC | CASSRQRSNYGYTF
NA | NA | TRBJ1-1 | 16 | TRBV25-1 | TGTGCCAGCAGTGAATCAGGGATGCCAATGAACACTGAAGCTTTCTTT | CASSESGMPMNTEAFF
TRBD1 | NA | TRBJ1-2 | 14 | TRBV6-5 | TGTGCCAGCAGCCCGGGACAGGGGTACGGTGGCTACACCTTC | CASSPGQGYGGYTF
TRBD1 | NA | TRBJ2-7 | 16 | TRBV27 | TGTGCCAGCAGGTCCCGGACCGGGACAGGGCACCACGAGCAGTACTTC | CASRSRTGTGHHEQYF
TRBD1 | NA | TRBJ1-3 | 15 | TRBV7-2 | TGTGCCAGCAGCCACACGACAGGGTCTGGAAACACCATATATTTT | CASSHTTGSGNTIYF
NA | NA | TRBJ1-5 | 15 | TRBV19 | TGTGCCAGTAGTATAGACAGATACCCAAATCAGCCCCAGCATTTT | CASSIDRYPNQPQHF
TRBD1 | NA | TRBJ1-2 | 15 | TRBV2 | TGTGCCAGCAGTGTGGGACAGGGAAAAAACTATGGCTACACCTTC | CASSVGQGKNYGYTF
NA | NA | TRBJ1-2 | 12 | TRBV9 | TGTGCCAGCAGCGAGGGGGTCTATGGCTACACCTTC | CASSEGVYGYTF
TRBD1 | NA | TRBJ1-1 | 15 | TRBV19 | TGTGCCAGTAACACCCCCGGGGGACAGGTGATTGAAGCTTTCTTT | CASNTPGGQVIEAFF
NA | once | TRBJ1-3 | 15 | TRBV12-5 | TGTGCTAGTGGTTTAGTAGGAGACTCTGGAAACACCATATATTTT | CASGLVGDSGNTIYF
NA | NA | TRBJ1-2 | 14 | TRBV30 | TGTGCCTGGAGCCCCCCACAGGGCTTCTATGGCTACACCTTC | CAWSPPQGFYGYTF
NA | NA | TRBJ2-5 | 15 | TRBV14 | TGTGCCAGCAGCCAAGATTTCCGGGACTTAGGGACCCAGTACTTC | CASSQDFRDLGTQYF
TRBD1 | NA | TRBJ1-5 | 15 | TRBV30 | TGTGCCTGGAGTCTGGGACAGGCTAGCAATCAGCCCCAGCATTTT | CAWSLGQASNQPQHF
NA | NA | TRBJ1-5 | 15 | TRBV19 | TGTGCCAGTAGTGCCCTGGTCCCTCCGGATCAGCCCCAGCATTTT | CASSALVPPDQPQHF
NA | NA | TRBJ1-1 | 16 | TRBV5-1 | TGCGCCAGCAGCTTGGGCGGTGCAGTACTAGGGACTGAAGCTTTCTTT | CASSLGGAVLGTEAFF
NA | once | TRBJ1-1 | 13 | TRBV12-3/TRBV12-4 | TGTGCCAGCACCCTACGGTTGAACACTGAAGCTTTCTTT | CASTLRLNTEAFF
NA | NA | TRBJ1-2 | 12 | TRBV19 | TGTGGTTCCGGGACATACAACTATGGCTACACCTTC | CGSGTYNYGYTF
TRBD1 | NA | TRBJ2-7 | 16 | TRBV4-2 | TGTGCCAGCAGCCAAGATTTGACGGGACAGGGGTACGAGCAGTACTTC | CASSQDLTGQGYEQYF
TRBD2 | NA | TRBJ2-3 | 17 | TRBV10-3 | TGTGCCATCAGTGAGTCTCGGGGACTAGCGGGGCCAGATACGCAGTATTTT | CAISESRGLAGPDTQYF
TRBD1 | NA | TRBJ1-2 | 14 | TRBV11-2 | TGTGCCAGCAGCTTGACAGGGGGTGGTAATGGCTACACCTTC | CASSLTGGGNGYTF
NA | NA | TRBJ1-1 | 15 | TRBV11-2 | TGTGCCAGCAGCTTAGACTTGAGGATGAACACTGAAGCTTTCTTT | CASSLDLRMNTEAFF
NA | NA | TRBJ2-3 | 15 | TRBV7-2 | TGTGCCAGCAGCTTATCTTGGGGGCCCTTAGATACGCAGTATTTT | CASSLSWGPLDTQYF
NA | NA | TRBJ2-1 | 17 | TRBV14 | TGTGCCAGCAGCCGTTTCCCCCCACCGAAGGAGTACAATGAGCAGTTCTTC | CASSRFPPPKEYNEQFF
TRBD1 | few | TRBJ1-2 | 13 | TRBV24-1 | TGTGCCACCAGTGATTACAGGGGGCATGGCTACACCTTC | CATSDYRGHGYTF
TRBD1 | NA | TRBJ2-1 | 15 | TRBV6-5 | TGTGCCAGCAGTCCCGACAGGGACTCCTACAATGAGCAGTTCTTC | CASSPDRDSYNEQFF
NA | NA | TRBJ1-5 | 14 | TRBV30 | TGTGCCTGGAGTCAGGGGCTGGGAAATCAGCCCCAGCATTTT | CAWSQGLGNQPQHF
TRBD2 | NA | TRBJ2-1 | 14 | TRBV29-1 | TGCAGCGGCGGGACTAGCGGGTTTTACAATGAGCAGTTCTTC | CSGGTSGFYNEQFF
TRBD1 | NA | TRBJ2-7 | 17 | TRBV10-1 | TGCGCCAGCAGTCCTTCGGCCCCGGGACAGGGGGGCTACGAGCAGTACTTC | CASSPSAPGQGGYEQYF
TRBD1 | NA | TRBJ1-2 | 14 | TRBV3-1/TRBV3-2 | TGTGCCAGCAGCCTACAGGGGGCGAGGTATGGCTACACCTTC | CASSLQGARYGYTF
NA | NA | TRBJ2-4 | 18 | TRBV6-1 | TGTGCCAGCAGTGAACAGGGGTGGAATCTTCTATCCAAAAACATTCAGTACTTC | CASSEQGWNLLSKNIQYF
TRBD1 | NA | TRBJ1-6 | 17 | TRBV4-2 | TGTGCCAGCAGCCAAGTCGAGACAGGGATTCTTAATTCACCCCTCCACTTT | CASSQVETGILNSPLHF